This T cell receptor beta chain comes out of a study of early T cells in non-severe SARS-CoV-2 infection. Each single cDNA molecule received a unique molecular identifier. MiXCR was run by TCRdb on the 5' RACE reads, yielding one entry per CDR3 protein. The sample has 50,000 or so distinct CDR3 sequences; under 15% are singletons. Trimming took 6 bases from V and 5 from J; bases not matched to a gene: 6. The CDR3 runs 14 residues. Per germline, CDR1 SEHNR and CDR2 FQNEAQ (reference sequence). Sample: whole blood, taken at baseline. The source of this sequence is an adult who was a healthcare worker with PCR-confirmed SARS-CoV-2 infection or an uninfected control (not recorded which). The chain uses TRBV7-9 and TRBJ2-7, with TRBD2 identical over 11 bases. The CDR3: CASRPTSGSNEQYF. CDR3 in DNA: TGTGCCAGCAGGCCTACTAGCGGGAGCAACGAGCAGTACTTC.